In its sample, the clone carrying this TCR beta chain was seen once. Its antigen is not known. Germline CDR1 SGHAT, CDR2 FQNNGV. The CDR3 totals 14 residues. J lost 7 bases, V lost 5 bases, and 7 bases had no gene match. Primers: 60 Vbeta forward and 13 Jbeta reverse. Sequencing was performed with immunoSEQ multiplex PCR; in TCRdb, only in-frame clones are kept and a portion is missing. The data hold 200,000 or so clones, with around 73% observed a single time. The data were taken from a study of cytomegalovirus exposure and HLA in healthy donors. Findings and limits, study-wide: Data from an earlier analysis indicated that most TCR beta V segments were productive either about 90% or about 30% of the time. Owing to their indistinguishability, certain V segments, notably TRBV6-2 and TRBV6-3, were excluded. Researchers catalogued 150 or so TCR beta chains as cytomegalovirus-associated.

This sequence originates from a male donor in good health and CMV-seronegative. The chain has TRBV11-2 and TRBJ2-1; 8 bases agree with TRBD2. Sequences were obtained from PBMCs. The CDR3 is CASSPGLAWNEQFF. Written as DNA, the CDR3 is TGTGCCAGCAGCCCCGGACTAGCTTGGAATGAGCAGTTCTTC.